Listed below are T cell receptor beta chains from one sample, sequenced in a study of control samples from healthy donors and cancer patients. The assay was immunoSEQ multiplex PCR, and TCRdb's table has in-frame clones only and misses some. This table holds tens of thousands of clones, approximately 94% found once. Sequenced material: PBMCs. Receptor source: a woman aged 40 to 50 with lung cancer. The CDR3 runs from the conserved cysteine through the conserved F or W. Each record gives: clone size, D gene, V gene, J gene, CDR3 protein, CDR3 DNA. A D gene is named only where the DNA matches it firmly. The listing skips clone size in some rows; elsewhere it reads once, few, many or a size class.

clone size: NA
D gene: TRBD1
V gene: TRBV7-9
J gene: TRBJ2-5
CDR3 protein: CASSPLLTGTETQYF
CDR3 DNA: TGTGCCAGCAGTCCACTTCTGACAGGGACGGAGACCCAGTACTTC

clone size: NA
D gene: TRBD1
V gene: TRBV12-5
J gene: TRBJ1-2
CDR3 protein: CASGWTGTALGYTF
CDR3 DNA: TGTGCTAGTGGTTGGACCGGGACAGCCCTGGGCTACACCTTC

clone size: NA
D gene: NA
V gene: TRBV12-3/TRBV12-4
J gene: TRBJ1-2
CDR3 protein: CASSQGRDYGYTF
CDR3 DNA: TGTGCCAGCAGCCAGGGACGGGACTATGGCTACACCTTC

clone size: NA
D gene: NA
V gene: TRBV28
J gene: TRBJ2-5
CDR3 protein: CASSFAPETQYF
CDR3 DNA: TGTGCCAGCAGTTTTGCCCCAGAGACCCAGTACTTC

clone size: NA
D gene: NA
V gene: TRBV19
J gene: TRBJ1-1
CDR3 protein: CASSSKAGEDTEAFF
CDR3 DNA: TGTGCCAGTAGTAGTAAGGCAGGCGAGGACACTGAAGCTTTCTTT

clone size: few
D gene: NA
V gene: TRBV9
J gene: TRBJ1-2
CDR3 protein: CASSVVGTSGYTF
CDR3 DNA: TGTGCCAGCAGCGTAGTTGGGACTTCTGGCTACACCTTC

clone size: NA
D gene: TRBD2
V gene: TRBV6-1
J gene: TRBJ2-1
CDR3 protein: CASSDRGGPYNEQFF
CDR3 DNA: TGTGCCAGCAGTGACCGGGGGGGCCCTTACAATGAGCAGTTCTTC

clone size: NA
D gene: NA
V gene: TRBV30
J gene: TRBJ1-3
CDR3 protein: CAWSFGSPGNTIYF
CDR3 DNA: TGTGCCTGGAGCTTCGGGAGTCCTGGAAACACCATATATTTT

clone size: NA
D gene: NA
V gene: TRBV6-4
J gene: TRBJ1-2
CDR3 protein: CASWRPSPLYGYTF
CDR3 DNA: TGTGCCAGCTGGCGCCCCTCACCGTTGTATGGCTACACCTTC

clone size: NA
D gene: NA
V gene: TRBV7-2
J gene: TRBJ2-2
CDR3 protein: CASSLSSTGELFF
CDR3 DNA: TGTGCCAGCAGCTTGAGCAGTACCGGGGAGCTGTTTTTT

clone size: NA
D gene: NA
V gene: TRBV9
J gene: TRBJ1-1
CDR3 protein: CASSVSGMNTEAFF
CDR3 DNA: TGTGCCAGCAGCGTGTCAGGCATGAACACTGAAGCTTTCTTT

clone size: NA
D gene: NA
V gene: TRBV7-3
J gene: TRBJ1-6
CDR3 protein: CASSPRGGPNSPLHF
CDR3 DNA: TGTGCCAGCAGCCCACGGGGCGGACCTAATTCACCCCTCCACTTT

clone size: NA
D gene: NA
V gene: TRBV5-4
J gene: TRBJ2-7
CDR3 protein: CASSSHWGGYEQYF
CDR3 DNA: TGTGCCAGCAGCTCCCATTGGGGTGGCTACGAGCAGTACTTC

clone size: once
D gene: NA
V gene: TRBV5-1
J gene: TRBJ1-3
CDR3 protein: CASSFNSGNTIYF
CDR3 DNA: TGCGCCAGCAGCTTCAACTCTGGAAACACCATATATTTT

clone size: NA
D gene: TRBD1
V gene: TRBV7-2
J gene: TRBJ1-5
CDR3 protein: CASSMTGGYNQPQHF
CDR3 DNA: TGTGCCAGCAGCATGACAGGGGGCTACAATCAGCCCCAGCATTTT

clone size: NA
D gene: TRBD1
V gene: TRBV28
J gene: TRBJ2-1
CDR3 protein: CASTSGQGAWNEQFF
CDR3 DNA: TGTGCCAGCACTTCGGGACAGGGGGCTTGGAATGAGCAGTTCTTC

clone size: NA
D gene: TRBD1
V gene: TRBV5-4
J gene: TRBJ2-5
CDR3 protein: CASSLGTGRETQYF
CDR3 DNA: TGTGCCAGCAGCTTGGGGACAGGGAGAGAGACCCAGTACTTC

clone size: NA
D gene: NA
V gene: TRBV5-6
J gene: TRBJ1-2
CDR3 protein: CASTRGGSYGYTF
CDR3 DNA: TGTGCCAGCACGAGGGGGGGTAGCTATGGCTACACCTTC

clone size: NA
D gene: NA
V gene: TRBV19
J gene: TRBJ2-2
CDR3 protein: CASSYIGGGELFF
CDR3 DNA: TGTGCCAGTAGTTATATCGGCGGCGGGGAGCTGTTTTTT

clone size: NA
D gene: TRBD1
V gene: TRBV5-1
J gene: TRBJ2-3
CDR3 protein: CASSLRTGGGEGRRDTQYF
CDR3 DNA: TGCGCCAGCAGCTTACGGACAGGGGGCGGCGAGGGTAGAAGGGATACGCAGTATTTT

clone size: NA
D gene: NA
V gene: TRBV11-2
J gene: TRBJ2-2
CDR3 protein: CASSLGTTTGELFF
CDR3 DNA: TGTGCCAGCAGCTTAGGGACCACAACCGGGGAGCTGTTTTTT

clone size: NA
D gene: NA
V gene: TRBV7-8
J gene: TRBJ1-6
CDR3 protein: CASSLATTSYNSPLHF
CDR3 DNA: TGTGCCAGCAGCTTAGCGACGACCTCCTATAATTCACCCCTCCACTTT

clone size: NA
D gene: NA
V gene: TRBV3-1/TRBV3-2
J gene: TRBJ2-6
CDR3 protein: CASSPYTSLSGANVLTF
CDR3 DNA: TGTGCCAGCAGCCCCTACACCTCTCTCTCTGGGGCCAACGTCCTGACTTTC

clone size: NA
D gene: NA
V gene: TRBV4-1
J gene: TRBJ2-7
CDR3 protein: CASSQVPTDPHEQYF
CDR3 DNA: TGCGCCAGCAGCCAAGTGCCCACCGACCCCCACGAGCAGTACTTC

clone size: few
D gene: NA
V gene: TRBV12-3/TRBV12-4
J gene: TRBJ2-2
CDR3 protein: CASSLIGGELFF
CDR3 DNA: TGTGCCAGCAGTTTAATAGGCGGGGAGCTGTTTTTT

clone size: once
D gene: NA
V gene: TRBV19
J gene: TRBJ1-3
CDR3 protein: CASNEISGNTIYF
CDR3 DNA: TGTGCCAGTAACGAGATCTCTGGAAACACCATATATTTT

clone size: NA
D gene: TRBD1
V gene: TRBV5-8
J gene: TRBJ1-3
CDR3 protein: CASSYPESDRGFTGNTIYF
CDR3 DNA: TGTGCCAGCAGCTACCCCGAATCGGACAGGGGGTTTACTGGAAACACCATATATTTT

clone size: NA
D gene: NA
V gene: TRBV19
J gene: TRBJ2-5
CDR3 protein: CAASGSLDFETQYF
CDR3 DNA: TGTGCCGCATCCGGGTCCCTAGATTTTGAGACCCAGTACTTC

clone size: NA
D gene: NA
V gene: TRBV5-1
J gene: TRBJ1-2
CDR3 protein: CASSLNSADYGYTF
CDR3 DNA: TGCGCCAGCAGCTTGAATTCAGCTGACTATGGCTACACCTTC

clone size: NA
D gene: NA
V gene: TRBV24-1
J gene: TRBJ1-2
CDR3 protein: CATSANYGYTF
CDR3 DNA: TGTGCCACCAGTGCCAACTATGGCTACACCTTC

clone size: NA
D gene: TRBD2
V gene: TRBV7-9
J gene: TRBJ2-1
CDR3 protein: CASSPDRLAGTNEQFF
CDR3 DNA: TGTGCCAGCAGCCCCGACCGCCTAGCGGGGACAAATGAGCAGTTCTTC

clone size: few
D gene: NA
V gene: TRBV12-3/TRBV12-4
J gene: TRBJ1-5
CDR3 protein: CASARGGNQPQHF
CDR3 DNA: TGTGCCAGCGCCAGGGGAGGCAATCAGCCCCAGCATTTT

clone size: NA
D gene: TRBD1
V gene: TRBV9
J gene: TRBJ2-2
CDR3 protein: CASDKTGDTGELFF
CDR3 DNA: TGTGCCAGCGATAAGACAGGGGACACCGGGGAGCTGTTTTTT

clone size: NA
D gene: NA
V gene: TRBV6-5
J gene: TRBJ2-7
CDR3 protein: CASSQQAGGSYEQYF
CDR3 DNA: TGTGCCAGCAGTCAACAGGCTGGGGGATCCTACGAGCAGTACTTC

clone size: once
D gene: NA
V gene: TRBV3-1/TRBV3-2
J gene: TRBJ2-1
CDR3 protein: CASSQVLLAGNEQFF
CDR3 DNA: TGTGCCAGCAGCCAAGTGTTGCTAGCCGGCAATGAGCAGTTCTTC

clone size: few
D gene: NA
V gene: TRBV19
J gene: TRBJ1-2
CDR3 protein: CAIRLVEGGGYTF
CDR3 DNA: TGTGCCATCAGGCTGGTTGAGGGCGGTGGCTACACCTTC

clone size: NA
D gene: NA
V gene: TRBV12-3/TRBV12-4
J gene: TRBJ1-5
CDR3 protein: CASSLDGYQPQHF
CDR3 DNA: TGTGCCAGCAGTTTAGACGGTTATCAGCCCCAGCATTTT

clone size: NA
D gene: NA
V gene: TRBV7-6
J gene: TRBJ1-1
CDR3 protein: CASSPGRVAINTEAFF
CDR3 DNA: TGTGCCAGCAGCCCAGGGCGGGTGGCGATAAACACTGAAGCTTTCTTT

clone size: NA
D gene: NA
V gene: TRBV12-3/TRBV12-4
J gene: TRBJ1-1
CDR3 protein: CASSFRIHTEAFF
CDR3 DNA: TGTGCCAGCAGTTTCAGAATCCACACTGAAGCTTTCTTT

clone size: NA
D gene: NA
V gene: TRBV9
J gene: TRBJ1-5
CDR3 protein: CASSVGMGGGNQPQHF
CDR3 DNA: TGTGCCAGCAGCGTAGGGATGGGCGGCGGCAATCAGCCCCAGCATTTT

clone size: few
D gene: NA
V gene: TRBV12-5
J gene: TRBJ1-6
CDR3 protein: CASGLAYTPNSPLHF
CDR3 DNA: TGTGCTAGTGGTTTGGCTTATACCCCCAATTCACCCCTCCACTTT

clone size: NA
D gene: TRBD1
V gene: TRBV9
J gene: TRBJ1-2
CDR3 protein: CASSVATGENYGYTF
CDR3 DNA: TGTGCCAGCAGCGTAGCAACAGGGGAGAACTATGGCTACACCTTC

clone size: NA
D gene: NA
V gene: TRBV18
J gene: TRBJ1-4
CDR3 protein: CASSPTAGFDEKLFF
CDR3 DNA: TGTGCCAGCTCACCAACCGCAGGGTTCGACGAAAAACTGTTTTTT

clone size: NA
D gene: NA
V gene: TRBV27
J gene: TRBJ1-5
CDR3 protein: CASSLSTGQPQHF
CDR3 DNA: TGTGCCAGCAGTTTATCGACCGGTCAGCCCCAGCATTTT

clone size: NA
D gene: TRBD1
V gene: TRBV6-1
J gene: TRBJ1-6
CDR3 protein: CASSESPGQVNSPLHF
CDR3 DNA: TGTGCCAGCAGTGAAAGTCCGGGACAGGTCAATTCACCCCTCCACTTT

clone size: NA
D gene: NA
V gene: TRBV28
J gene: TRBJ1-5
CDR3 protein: CASSLMVGTSLDRSWSNQPQHF
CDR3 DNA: TGTGCCAGCAGTTTAATGGTTGGTACCTCTTTAGACAGGTCGTGGAGCAATCAGCCCCAGCATTTT